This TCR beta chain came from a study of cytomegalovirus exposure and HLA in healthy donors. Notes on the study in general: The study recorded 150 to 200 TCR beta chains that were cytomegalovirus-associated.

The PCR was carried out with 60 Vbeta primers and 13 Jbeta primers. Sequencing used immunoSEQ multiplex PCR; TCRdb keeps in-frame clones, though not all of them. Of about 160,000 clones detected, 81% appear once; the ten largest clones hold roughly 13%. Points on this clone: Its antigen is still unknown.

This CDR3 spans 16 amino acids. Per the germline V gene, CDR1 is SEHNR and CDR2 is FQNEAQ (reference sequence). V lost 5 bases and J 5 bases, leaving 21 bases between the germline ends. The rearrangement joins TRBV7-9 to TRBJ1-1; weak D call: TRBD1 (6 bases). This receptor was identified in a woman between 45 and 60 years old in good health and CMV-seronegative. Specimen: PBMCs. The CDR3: CASSLHRGAGATEAFF. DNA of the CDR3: TGTGCCAGCAGCCTACATCGAGGGGCAGGGGCAACTGAAGCTTTCTTT.